This T cell receptor beta chain was identified in a study of shared clonotypes between healthy human individuals. Study-level background: Researchers assigned three CD4 naive, three CD4 memory, two CD8 naive and one CD8 memory plate to each donor. Study-wide results and limits: Relative to clonotypes present in all four donors, those not shared had lower generation probabilities. Even with large depth, rarefaction showed that sorted-subset sequencing was incomplete.

The table came from immunoSEQ multiplex PCR; TCRdb's copy has only in-frame clones and leaves some out. The sample has millions of clones; more than 90% are singletons. Concerning this clone itself: Its specificity is unknown.

All donors were Caucasian adults living in Nashville, Tennessee. The clonotype originates from a man aged 18 to 29 in good health. The sample comprised naive CD4+ T cells sorted from blood. Stated subset: CD45RA+ positively selected.

DNA for the CDR3: TGTGCCAGCAGCTTGGGCGACGGAAAGGTCGGTTCACCCCTCCACTTT. It codes for CASSLGDGKVGSPLHF. The rearrangement uses TRBV11-2 and TRBJ1-6; D not resolved. Per the germline V gene, CDR1 is SGHAT and CDR2 is FQNNGV. Trimming pared 3 bases from V and 9 bases from J, leaving 18 bases between. There are 16 residues in the CDR3.